The T cell receptor beta chain under discussion was sequenced for a study of shared clonotypes between healthy human individuals. Donors were healthy HIV-negative adults without recently reported acute infections or vaccinations. The CDR3 totals 15 residues. Trimming removed 1 base from V and 5 bases from J; junction bases left unmatched: 8. The germline V gene has CDR1 SGHTA and CDR2 FQGNSA. Whole-study findings and limits: Sample collection involved blood only; tissue repertoires are likely different.

Several immunoSEQ plates held equal portions of the genomic DNA taken from each subset. Only in-frame clones appear in the TCRdb table, and some are missing; sequencing was by immunoSEQ multiplex PCR. Altogether under 600,000 clones are present, nearly 80% being singletons, with the ten largest covering around 12%. As to this clone: Its antigen is unidentified.

The sample consisted of PBMCs. This TCR came from a woman aged 40 to 50 in good health. Some clones in this sample may be carry-over from other donors' samples. The chain links TRBV7-2 to TRBJ2-7; 7 nucleotides match TRBD1. In DNA form, the CDR3 reads TGTGCCAGCAGCTTAGGCGGCTCAGGGGGTCACGAGCAGTACTTC. Protein sequence: CASSLGGSGGHEQYF.